A single sample is the source of the 15 T cell receptor beta chains below, sequenced in a study of blood T cell repertoires in COVID-19. The method was immunoSEQ multiplex PCR; TCRdb's version includes in-frame clones alone and lacks a portion of them. The sample has more than 300,000 clones; roughly 90% are singletons. The sequenced sample was peripheral blood. These receptors were taken from a man younger than 35 who had recovered from COVID-19.

The DNA of the CDR3 is TGCAGCGTTGAAGATCAGGATGCTGGCTACACCTTC. Its protein is CSVEDQDAGYTF. This rearrangement joins TRBV29-1 to TRBJ1-2, with D uncertain. There are 12 residues in the CDR3. Trimming stripped 0 bases from V and 7 bases from J, with 9 bases between. Germline-derived CDR1 and CDR2 are SQVTM and ANQGSEA. Filled out from reference TRBV29-1 and TRBJ1-2, the complete variable domain reads SAVISQKPSRDICQRGTSLTIQCQVDSQVTMMFWYRQQPGQSLTLIATANQGSEATYESGFVIDKFPISRPNLTFSTLTVSNMSPEDSSIYLCSVEDQDAGYTFGSGTRLTVV.

The chain has TRBV29-1 and TRBJ2-7, with a tentative D call TRBD1 (5 bases). From germline, CDR1 is SQVTM and CDR2 ANQGSEA. V lost 1 base to trimming and J lost 1 base, with 20 bases between them. The CDR3 totals 17 residues. The CDR3 sequence is CSVEVSGPPSISYEQYF. The DNA of the CDR3 is TGCAGCGTTGAAGTTTCAGGGCCCCCATCCATTTCCTACGAGCAGTACTTC.

This chain connects TRBV5-5 to TRBJ1-3; 10 positions match TRBD1. Germline lookup yields CDR1 SGHKS and CDR2 YYEKEE (reference sequence). J was trimmed by 2 bases and V by 2 bases; bases with no gene match: 4. The length of the CDR3 is 16 residues. CDR3 in amino acids: CASSFGTGVAGNTIYF. In DNA, the CDR3 is TGTGCCAGCAGCTTTGGGACAGGGGTTGCTGGAAACACCATATATTTT.

The genes are TRBV2 and TRBJ2-7, with TRBD2 as a possible D gene (6 bases). The CDR3 contains 14 residues. Germline V lookup: CDR1 SNHLY, CDR2 FYNNEI. V gave up 2 bases and J gave up 6 bases, with 14 bases separating them. The CDR3 sequence is CASSERITSSEQYF. The CDR3 DNA follows: TGTGCCAGCAGTGAACGGATCACTAGCAGCGAGCAGTACTTC.

This chain joins TRBV7-9 and TRBJ2-7; 8 bases map to TRBD2. The CDR3 is 15 amino acids. After removal of 1 base from V and 6 bases from J, the junction contained 8 bases not matched to a gene. CDR1 is SEHNR, CDR2 FQNEAQ, per germline (reference sequence). CDR3 coding DNA: TGTGCCAGCAGCTTAGGGGGACTAGGACCCTCCGAGCAGTACTTC. Protein product: CASSLGGLGPSEQYF.

The rearrangement links TRBV10-1 to TRBJ2-1; D possibly corresponds to TRBD2 (6 bases). The germline V gene encodes CDR1 WNHNN and CDR2 SYGVQD (reference sequence). V was trimmed by 4 bases and J by 5 bases, leaving 12 bases between them. CDR3 size: 14 residues. CDR3 sequence: CASSGGTLHNEQFF. The CDR3 DNA sequence: TGCGCCAGCAGTGGTGGGACTTTGCACAATGAGCAGTTCTTC.

The chain uses TRBV3-1 (or the pseudogene TRBV3-2) and TRBJ1-1, with D hard to call. Deletions cut 3 bases from V and 6 bases from J, with 11 bases between. The CDR3 has 13 amino acids. Germline-derived CDR1 and CDR2 are LGHDT and YNNKEL (reference sequence). The CDR3 region has the DNA TGTGCCAGCAGCCATTTCGGTGTCCCTGAAGCTTTCTTT. It codes for CASSHFGVPEAFF.

The chain links TRBV5-5 to TRBJ2-7; 7 bases are shared with TRBD1. Trimming took 1 base from V and 0 from J; bases not matched to a gene: 4. The CDR3 length is 15 residues. Germline V lookup: CDR1 SGHKS, CDR2 YYEKEE (reference sequence). CDR3: CASSLTAGGSYEQYF. In nucleotides, the CDR3 is TGTGCCAGCAGCTTGACGGCAGGGGGCTCCTACGAGCAGTACTTC.

The gene calls are TRBV29-1 and TRBJ2-2; D is perhaps TRBD1 (6 bases). Trimming shortened V by 7 bases and J by 6 bases, and 15 bases separated the two germline ends. Germline assignment: CDR1 SQVTM and CDR2 ANQGSEA. The CDR3 has 13 amino acids. The CDR3 sequence: CSGGRGPPGELFF. As DNA, the CDR3 is TGCAGCGGCGGCAGGGGCCCTCCCGGGGAGCTGTTTTTT.

V and J are TRBV24-1 and TRBJ1-2, with TRBD1 as a possible D gene (5 bases). Trimming removed 8 bases from V and 4 bases from J, with 19 bases in between. This CDR3 has 15 amino acids. The germline gives CDR1 KGHDR, CDR2 SFDVKD. DNA for the CDR3: TGTGCCACCAACCCTCCCGGGAGGGGTGCCTATGGCTACACCTTC. Translated, it gives CATNPPGRGAYGYTF.

This chain joins TRBV5-4 and TRBJ1-2; 11 bases agree with TRBD1. The CDR3 spans 13 residues. V lost 4 bases and J lost 6; bases outside the gene matches: 2. Germline values: CDR1 SGHNT, CDR2 YYREEE (reference sequence). CDR3 sequence (DNA): TGTGCCAGCAGCGGACAGGGGGCTGATGGCTACACCTTC. As protein: CASSGQGADGYTF. The full variable domain, rest sourced from reference TRBV5-4 and TRBJ1-2, is ETGVTQSPTHLIKTRGQQVTLRCSSQSGHNTVSWYQQALGQGPQFIFQYYREEENGRGNFPPRFSGLQFPNYSSELNVNALELDDSALYLCASSGQGADGYTFGSGTRLTVV.

This chain links TRBV6-2 or TRBV6-3 with TRBJ1-5; D unresolved. V was trimmed by 5 bases and J by 5 bases, leaving 13 bases between them. CDR3 length equals 14 residues. CDR1 is MNHEY and CDR2 is SVGEGT in the germline V gene. The CDR3 DNA is TGTGCCAGCAGTGGTGGTTATTTAGATCAGCCCCAGCATTTT. Translating gives CASSGGYLDQPQHF.

The CDR3 region is CASSLGGGGGDTQYF. Written as DNA, the CDR3 is TGTGCCAGCAGCTTAGGGGGCGGGGGAGGAGATACGCAGTATTTT. The gene calls are TRBV11-3 and TRBJ2-3; 7 bases are shared with TRBD2. There are 15 residues in the CDR3. Germline V CDR1 and CDR2: SGHNT, YENEEA. Trimming cost V 1 base and J 5 bases; bases outside gene matches: 6.

The chain links TRBV18 to TRBJ1-1; no reliable D call. The CDR3 is made up of 12 amino acids. With 3 bases removed from V and 3 bases from J, the gap between germline ends came to 5 bases. Germline loops: CDR1 KGHSH, CDR2 LQKENI. CDR3 amino acids: CASSPSDTEAFF. As DNA, the CDR3 is TGTGCCAGCTCACCGTCCGACACTGAAGCTTTCTTT.

Concerning this clone: Since a much larger clone is just one base distant, this may be a read error. The rearrangement joins TRBV2 to TRBJ2-6; weak D call: TRBD1 (6 bases). Trimming took off 4 bases at V and 0 bases at J, with 7 bases between the two ends. Germline assignment: CDR1 SNHLY and CDR2 FYNNEI. The CDR3 has 15 residues. The CDR3 DNA is TGTGCCAGCAGTGCGGACAGCTCTGGGGCCAACGTCCTGACTTTC. This translates into CASSADSSGANVLTF.